This T cell receptor (beta chain) was recorded in a study of radiation and T cells in renal cell carcinoma. Findings of the study overall: Top tumor clonotypes rose in blood 2 weeks post-radiation, then contracted. Baseline intratumoral clonotype presence is unknown without pretreatment biopsies.

The sample holds one count of this clone. Its antigen remains unknown. TCRdb's table, derived via immunoSEQ multiplex PCR, lists solely in-frame clones and lacks some. The sample yields about 120,000 clones, roughly four fifths seen once. Germline V gene data show CDR1 as SGHVS and CDR2 as FNYEAQ. V was trimmed by 1 base and J by 5 bases, leaving 14 bases between them. CDR3 length equals 15 residues. The time point was: blood 2 weeks post-SBRT. Stated treatment: 15 Gy SBRT to primary tumor, nephrectomy 4 weeks later. After SBRT, blood was collected at 2 and 4 weeks, plus baseline. The patient's renal cell carcinoma had clear cell pathology.

Sequencing was performed on blood, taken from a patient whose treatment included radiotherapy and nephrectomy. This clonotype was sampled from a man between 45 and 60 years old with renal cell carcinoma. The J gene is TRBJ2-5, the V gene TRBV7-6; no firm D call. The CDR3 region is CASSLGRGRLETQYF. The DNA for the CDR3 is TGTGCCAGCAGCTTAGGAAGAGGCCGTTTGGAGACCCAGTACTTC.